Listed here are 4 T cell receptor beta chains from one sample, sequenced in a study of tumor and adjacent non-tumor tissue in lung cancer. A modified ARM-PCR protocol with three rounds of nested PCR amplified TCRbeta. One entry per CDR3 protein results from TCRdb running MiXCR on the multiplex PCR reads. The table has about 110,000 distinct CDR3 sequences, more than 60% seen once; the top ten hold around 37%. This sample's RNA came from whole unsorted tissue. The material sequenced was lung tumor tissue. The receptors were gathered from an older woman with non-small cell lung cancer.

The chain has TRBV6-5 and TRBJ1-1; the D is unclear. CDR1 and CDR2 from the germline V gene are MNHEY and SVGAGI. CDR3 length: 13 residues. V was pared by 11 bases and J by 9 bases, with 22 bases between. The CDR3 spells CAGSYQIELQAFF. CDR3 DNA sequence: TGTGCCGGAAGCTACCAAATCGAGCTCCAAGCTTTCTTT.

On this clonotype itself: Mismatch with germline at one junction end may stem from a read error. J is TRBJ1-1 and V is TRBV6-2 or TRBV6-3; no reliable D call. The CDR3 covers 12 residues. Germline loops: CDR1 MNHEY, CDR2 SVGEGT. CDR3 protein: CASKWSNTEAYF. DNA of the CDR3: TGTGCCAGTAAATGGTCGAACACTGAAGCTTACTTT.

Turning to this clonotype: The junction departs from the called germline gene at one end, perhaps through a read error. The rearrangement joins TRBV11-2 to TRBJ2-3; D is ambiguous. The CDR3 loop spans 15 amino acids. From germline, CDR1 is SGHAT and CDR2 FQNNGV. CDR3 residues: CASSTTWTATATQYF. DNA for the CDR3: TGCGCCAGCAGCACCACCTGGACGGCCACAGCTACGCAGTATTTT.

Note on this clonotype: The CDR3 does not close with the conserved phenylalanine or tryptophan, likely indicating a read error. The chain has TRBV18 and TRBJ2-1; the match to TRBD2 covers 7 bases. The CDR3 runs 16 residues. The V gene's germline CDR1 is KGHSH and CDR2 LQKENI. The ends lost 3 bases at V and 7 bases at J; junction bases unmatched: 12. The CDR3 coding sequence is TGTGCCAGCTCACCGATTACTAGCGCGGATAGGAATGAGCAGTTCTCC. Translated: CASSPITSADRNEQFS.